This T cell receptor beta chain appears in the sequencing data of a study of vaccination and CD4 T cells after COVID-19. At the level of the study: Post-COVID samples had a sampling time that fell a median approximately 93 days after diagnosis (range 35 to 161). Either a CEFX pool, an HIV-1 Nef pool, or no peptide was added to control cultures.

This CDR3 contains 16 residues. CDR1 MGHDK and CDR2 SYGVNS come from the germline V gene. V lost 4 bases, J lost 0 bases, and 13 bases lay in between. As to this clonotype: The antigen remains unidentified.

Sequencing of cultured CD4+ T cell DNA used the Oncomine TCR Beta short-read assay. Genomic DNA extraction was carried out from cultured CD4+ T cells. TCRdb itself ran the PCR reads through MiXCR, one entry per CDR3 protein. The repertoire consists of roughly 10,000 distinct CDR3 sequences, with approximately 51% occurring once and the leading ten covering about 40%. Sample treatment: 10-day PBMC culture with coronavirus spike peptide pools or control peptides (ViraFEST assay). The chain couples TRBV25-1 to TRBJ1-5, with D maybe TRBD1 (5 bases). The specimen sequenced was CD4+ T cells from blood, cultured in vitro. The TCR sequence derives from a human donor who had recovered from COVID-19. Here the CDR3 reads CASSGTKGYSNQPQHF. The CDR3 region has the DNA TGTGCCAGCAGTGGGACAAAGGGGTATAGCAATCAGCCCCAGCATTTT.